This T cell receptor beta chain was recovered during a study of cytomegalovirus exposure and HLA in healthy donors. The repertoire was sequenced with immunoSEQ multiplex PCR; TCRdb's copy has only in-frame clones and lacks some. Of around 150,000 clones listed, roughly nine tenths are singletons. The material sequenced was PBMCs. The sequence was collected from a woman in her thirties in good health and CMV-seronegative.

Here the CDR3 DNA reads TGCGCCAGCAGCTTGGGATCGGGGGGCCAGGCTGAAGCTTTCTTT. As protein: CASSLGSGGQAEAFF. The gene calls are TRBV5-1 and TRBJ1-1, with a tentative D call TRBD1 (6 bases). Looked up from germline, CDR1 is SGHRS and CDR2 is YFSETQ. This CDR3 spans 15 amino acids. The V end lost 0 bases, the J end lost 6 bases, and 15 bases lay between the germline ends.